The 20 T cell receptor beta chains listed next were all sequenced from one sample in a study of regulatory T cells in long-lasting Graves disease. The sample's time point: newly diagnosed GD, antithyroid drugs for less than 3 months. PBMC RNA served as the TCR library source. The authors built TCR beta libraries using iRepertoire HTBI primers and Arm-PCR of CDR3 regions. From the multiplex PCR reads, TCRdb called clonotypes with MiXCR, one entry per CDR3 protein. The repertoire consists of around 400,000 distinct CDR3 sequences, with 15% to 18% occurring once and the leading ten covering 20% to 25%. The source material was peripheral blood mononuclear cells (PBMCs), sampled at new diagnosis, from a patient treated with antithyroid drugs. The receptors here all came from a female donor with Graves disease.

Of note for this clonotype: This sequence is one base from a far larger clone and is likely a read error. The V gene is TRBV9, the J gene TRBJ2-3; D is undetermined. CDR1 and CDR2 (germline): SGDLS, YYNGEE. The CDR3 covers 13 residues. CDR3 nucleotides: TGTGCCGGCAGCCAATCCACACTTCATACGCAGTATTTT. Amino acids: CAGSQSTLHTQYF. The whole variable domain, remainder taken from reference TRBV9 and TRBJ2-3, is DSGVTQTPKHLITATGQRVTLRCSPRSGDLSVYWYQQSLDQGLQFLIQYYNGEERAKGNILERFSAQQFPDLHSELNLSSLELGDSALYFCAGSQSTLHTQYFGPGTRLTVL.

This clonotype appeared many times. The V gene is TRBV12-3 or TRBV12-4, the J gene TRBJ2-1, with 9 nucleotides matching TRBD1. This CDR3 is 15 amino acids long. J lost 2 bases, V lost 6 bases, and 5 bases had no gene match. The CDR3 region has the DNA TGTGCCAGCAGCCCGCGGACAGGGGCCTACAATGAGCAGTTCTTC. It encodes CASSPRTGAYNEQFF.

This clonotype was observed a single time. As DNA, the CDR3 is TGTGCCAGCAGCCAACAGGGACTAGCTAGTCCCTACAATGAGCAGTTCTTC. Residues: CASSQQGLASPYNEQFF. The chain uses TRBV14 and TRBJ2-1, with 9 bases lining up with TRBD2. Trimming at V came to 2 bases and at J to 2 bases, leaving 7 bases not matched to a gene. This CDR3 is 17 amino acids long. Germline loops: CDR1 SGHDN, CDR2 FVKESK.

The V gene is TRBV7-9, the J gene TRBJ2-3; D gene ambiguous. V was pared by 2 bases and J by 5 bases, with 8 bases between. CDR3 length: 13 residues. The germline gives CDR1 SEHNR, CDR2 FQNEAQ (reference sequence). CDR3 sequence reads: CASSLYPGDTQYF. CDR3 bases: TGTGCCAGCAGCTTATATCCGGGAGATACGCAGTATTTT.

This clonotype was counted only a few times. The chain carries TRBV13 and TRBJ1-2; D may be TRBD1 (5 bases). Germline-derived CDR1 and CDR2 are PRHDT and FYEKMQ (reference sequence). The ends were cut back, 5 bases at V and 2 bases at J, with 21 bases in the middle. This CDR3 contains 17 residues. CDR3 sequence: CASSLPRRRGRNYGYTF. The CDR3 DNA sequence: TGTGCCAGCAGCCTCCCCCGGAGGAGGGGCCGAAACTATGGCTACACCTTC.

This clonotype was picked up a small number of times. The CDR3 protein is CASSGTSGRPNSYNEQFF. CDR3 sequence (DNA): TGTGCCAGTAGCGGGACTAGCGGGAGACCCAACTCCTACAATGAGCAGTTCTTC. This chain connects TRBV19 to TRBJ2-1; 14 bases map to TRBD2. This CDR3 is built from 18 residues. The V segment lost 6 bases and the J segment 0 bases; nucleotides outside the gene matches: 7. Germline V gene sequence: CDR1 LNHDA, CDR2 SQIVND (reference sequence).

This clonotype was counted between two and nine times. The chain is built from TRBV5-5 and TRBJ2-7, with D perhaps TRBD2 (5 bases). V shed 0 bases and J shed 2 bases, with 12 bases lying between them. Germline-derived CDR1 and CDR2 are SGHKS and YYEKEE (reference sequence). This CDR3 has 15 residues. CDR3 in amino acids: CASSLGFSEAYEQYF. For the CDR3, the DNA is TGTGCCAGCAGCTTGGGTTTTAGCGAGGCCTACGAGCAGTACTTC. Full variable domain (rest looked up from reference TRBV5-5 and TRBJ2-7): DAGVTQSPTHLIKTRGQQVTLRCSPISGHKSVSWYQQVLGQGPQFIFQYYEKEERGRGNFPDRFSARQFPNYSSELNVNALLLGDSALYLCASSLGFSEAYEQYFGPGTRLTVT.

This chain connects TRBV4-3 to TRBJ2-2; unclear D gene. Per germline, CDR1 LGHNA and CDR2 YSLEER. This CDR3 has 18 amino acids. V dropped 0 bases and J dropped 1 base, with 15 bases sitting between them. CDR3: CASSQDWGFLRNTGELFF. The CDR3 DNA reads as TGCGCCAGCAGCCAAGATTGGGGATTTCTTAGGAACACCGGGGAGCTGTTTTTT.

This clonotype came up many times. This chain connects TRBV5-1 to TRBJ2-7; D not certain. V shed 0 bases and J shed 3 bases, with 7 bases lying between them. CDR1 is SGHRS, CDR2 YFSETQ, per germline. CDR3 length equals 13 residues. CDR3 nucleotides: TGCGCCAGCAGCTTGGAGAGAAACTACGAGCAGTACTTC. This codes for CASSLERNYEQYF.

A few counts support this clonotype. CDR3 nucleotide sequence: TGTGCCAGCAGCCAAGATCGTAATAGCGGAGGGGGGGAGACCCAGTACTTC. This encodes CASSQDRNSGGGETQYF. V gene TRBV3-1 combines with J gene TRBJ2-5; D possibly matches TRBD1 or TRBD2 (6 bases each). This CDR3 contains 17 residues. Germline V gene lookup returns CDR1 LGHDT and CDR2 YNNKEL (reference sequence). V was clipped by 0 bases and J by 5 bases, with 19 bases between them.

The CDR3 bases are TGTGCCAGTCGAACTCCCGGACCGGCCTACGAGCAGTACTTC. Translation: CASRTPGPAYEQYF. V and J are TRBV28 and TRBJ2-7; D not resolved. The CDR3 totals 14 residues. Trimming stripped 9 bases from V and 2 bases from J, with 17 bases between. Germline CDR1 and CDR2: MDHEN and SYDVKM.

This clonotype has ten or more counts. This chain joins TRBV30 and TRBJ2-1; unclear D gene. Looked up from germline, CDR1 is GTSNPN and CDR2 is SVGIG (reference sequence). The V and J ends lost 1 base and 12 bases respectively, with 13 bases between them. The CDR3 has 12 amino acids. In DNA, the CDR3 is TGTGCCTGGAGTGCCCAGCGTGTTGGGCAGTTCTTC. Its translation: CAWSAQRVGQFF.

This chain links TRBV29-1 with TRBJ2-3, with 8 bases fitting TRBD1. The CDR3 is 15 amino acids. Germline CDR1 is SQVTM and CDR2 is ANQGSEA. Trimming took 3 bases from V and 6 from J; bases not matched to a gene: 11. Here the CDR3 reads CSVDDGARGPDTQYF. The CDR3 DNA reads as TGCAGCGTTGACGACGGGGCCAGGGGGCCGGATACGCAGTATTTT.

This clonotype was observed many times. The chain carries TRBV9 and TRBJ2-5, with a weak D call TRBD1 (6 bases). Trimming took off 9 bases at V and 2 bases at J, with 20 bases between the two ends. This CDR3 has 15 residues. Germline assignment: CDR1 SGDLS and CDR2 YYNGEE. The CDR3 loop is CANTTPTGPQETQYF. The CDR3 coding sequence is TGTGCCAACACCACCCCAACAGGGCCGCAAGAGACCCAGTACTTC. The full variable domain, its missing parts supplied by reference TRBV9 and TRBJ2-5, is DSGVTQTPKHLITATGQRVTLRCSPRSGDLSVYWYQQSLDQGLQFLIQYYNGEERAKGNILERFSAQQFPDLHSELNLSSLELGDSALYFCANTTPTGPQETQYFGPGTRLLVL.

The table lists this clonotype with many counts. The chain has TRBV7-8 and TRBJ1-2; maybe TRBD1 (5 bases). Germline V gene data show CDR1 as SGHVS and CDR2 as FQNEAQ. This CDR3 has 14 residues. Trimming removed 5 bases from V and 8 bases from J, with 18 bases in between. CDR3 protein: CASSHRGGAGGYTF. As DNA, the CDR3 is TGTGCCAGCAGCCATAGAGGAGGGGCGGGAGGCTACACCTTC.

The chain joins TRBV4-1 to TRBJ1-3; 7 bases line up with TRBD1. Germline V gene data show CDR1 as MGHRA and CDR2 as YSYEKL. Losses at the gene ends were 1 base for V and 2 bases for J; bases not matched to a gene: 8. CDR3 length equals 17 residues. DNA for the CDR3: TGCGCCAGCAGCCAAGGTCGGAGGGGGCGTGCTGGAAACACCATATATTTT. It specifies CASSQGRRGRAGNTIYF.

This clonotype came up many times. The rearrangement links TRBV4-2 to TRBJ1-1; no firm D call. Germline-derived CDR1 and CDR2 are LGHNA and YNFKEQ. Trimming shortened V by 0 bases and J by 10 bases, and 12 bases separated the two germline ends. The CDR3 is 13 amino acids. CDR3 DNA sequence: TGTGCCAGCAGCCAAGATCTGGTTTTGGGAGCTTTCTTT. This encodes CASSQDLVLGAFF.

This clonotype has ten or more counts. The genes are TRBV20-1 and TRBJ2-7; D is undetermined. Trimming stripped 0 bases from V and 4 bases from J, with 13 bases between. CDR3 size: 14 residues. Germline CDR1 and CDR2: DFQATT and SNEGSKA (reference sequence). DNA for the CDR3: TGCAGTGCTAGAGATAACGCAGACCTATACGAGCAGTACTTC. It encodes CSARDNADLYEQYF.

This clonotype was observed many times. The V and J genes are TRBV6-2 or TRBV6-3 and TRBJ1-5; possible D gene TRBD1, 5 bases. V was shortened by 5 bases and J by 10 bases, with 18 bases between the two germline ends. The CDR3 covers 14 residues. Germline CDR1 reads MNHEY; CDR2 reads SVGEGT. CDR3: CASSQGERRVPQHF. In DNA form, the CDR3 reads TGTGCCAGCAGTCAGGGAGAGAGAAGAGTCCCCCAGCATTTT.

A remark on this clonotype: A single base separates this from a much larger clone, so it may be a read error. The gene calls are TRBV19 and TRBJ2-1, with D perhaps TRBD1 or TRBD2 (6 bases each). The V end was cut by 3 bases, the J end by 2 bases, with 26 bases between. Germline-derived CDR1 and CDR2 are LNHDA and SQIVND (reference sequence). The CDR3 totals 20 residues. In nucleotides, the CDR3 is TGTGCCAGTAGTATCCCAAGGGGGAAGCGGGCGGGTGAGGCCTACAATGAGCAGTTCTTC. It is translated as CASSIPRGKRAGEAYNEQFF.